This TCR beta chain was sequenced for a study of T cell responses to AZD1222 COVID-19 vaccine. Of note for this clone: The antigen is undetermined.

Study-level findings and limits: Spike-specific TCRs gained breadth and depth after people received two AZD1222 doses. Most donors were white British and more were female, and clonal diversity was possibly underestimated.

The repertoire was sequenced with immunoSEQ multiplex PCR; TCRdb's copy has only in-frame clones and lacks some. Of around 130,000 clones in the sample, around 88% were seen once. This receptor was obtained from an adult in good health. Sequenced material: peripheral blood, taken on day 0 of AZD1222 vaccination.

The CDR3 DNA reads as TGTGCCAGCACAACAGGGAATACTGAAAAACTGTTTTTT. It specifies CASTTGNTEKLFF. The gene calls are TRBV28 and TRBJ1-4; the D gene is possibly TRBD1 (6 bases). The CDR3 has 13 amino acids. CDR1 is MDHEN and CDR2 is SYDVKM in the germline V gene. V lost 7 bases and J lost 7, with 13 bases in between.